These T cell receptor beta chains were read from a single sample in a study of cytomegalovirus exposure and HLA in healthy donors. The protocol was immunoSEQ multiplex PCR, while the TCRdb copy is restricted to in-frame clones and leaves out a portion. The profile covers 120,000 or so clones, with around 95% appearing a single time and about 1.8% taken by the ten largest. The sample consisted of PBMCs. All receptors derive from a man in his late teens or twenties in good health and CMV-seronegative. CDR3s include the opening cysteine and the closing phenylalanine or tryptophan. A D gene is named only where the DNA matches it firmly. Size is omitted from some rows. Given values are once, few, many or a class for expanded clones.

CASSSLLGSANEQFF,TGTGCCAGCAGTTCCCTTCTCGGGAGTGCCAATGAGCAGTTCTTC,TRBV27,TRBJ2-1,NA,NA
CASSPREYF,TGTGCCAGCAGCCCCAGGGAGTACTTC,TRBV3-2,TRBJ2-7,NA,NA
CASSGIGWEGTDTQYF,TGTGCCAGCAGCGGGATAGGGTGGGAGGGCACAGATACGCAGTATTTT,TRBV7-3,TRBJ2-3,NA,NA
CASREYTEAFF,TGTGCCAGTCGAGAGTACACTGAAGCTTTCTTT,TRBV2,TRBJ1-1,NA,NA
CASSLFGTKSIQYF,TGTGCCAGCAGCTTATTCGGGACTAAGAGCATTCAGTACTTC,TRBV13,TRBJ2-4,TRBD2,once
CASSLVVAGGNEQFF,TGTGCCAGCAGCTTAGTAGTAGCGGGAGGGAATGAGCAGTTCTTC,TRBV7-9,TRBJ2-1,TRBD2,NA
CASSHGDSSYNEQFF,TGTGCCAGCAGCCACGGGGATAGCTCCTACAATGAGCAGTTCTTC,TRBV14,TRBJ2-1,NA,NA
CASSLGTGDQPQHF,TGTGCCAGCAGCCTAGGGACAGGGGATCAGCCCCAGCATTTT,TRBV4-2,TRBJ1-5,TRBD1,NA
CASSSTADNTGELFF,TGTGCCAGCAGTTCGACAGCTGATAACACCGGGGAGCTGTTTTTT,TRBV27,TRBJ2-2,NA,NA
CASSVADRVNEKLFF,TGTGCCAGCAGCGTAGCGGACAGGGTTAATGAAAAACTGTTTTTT,TRBV9,TRBJ1-4,TRBD1,once
CASSFGGSYNEQFF,TGTGCCAGCAGCTTCGGTGGTTCCTACAATGAGCAGTTCTTC,TRBV11-3,TRBJ2-1,NA,NA
CASSFSGNTYEQYF,TGCGCCAGCAGCTTTTCAGGAAACACCTACGAGCAGTACTTC,TRBV5-1,TRBJ2-7,NA,NA
CASSTPGTGVTDTQYF,TGTGCCAGTAGTACCCCCGGGACAGGGGTCACAGATACGCAGTATTTT,TRBV19,TRBJ2-3,TRBD1,NA
CASSLGAQGWDTEAFF,TGCGCCAGCAGCTTGGGGGCACAGGGATGGGACACTGAAGCTTTCTTT,TRBV5-1,TRBJ1-1,NA,once
CASSLGPPGTGREAFF,TGTGCCAGCAGCTTAGGTCCCCCCGGGACAGGGCGGGAAGCTTTCTTT,TRBV7-2,TRBJ1-1,TRBD1,once
CASSREGTYGANVLTF,TGTGCCAGCTCAAGGGAAGGGACTTATGGGGCCAACGTCCTGACTTTC,TRBV18,TRBJ2-6,NA,NA
CASSYLAGVEYEQYF,TGTGCCAGCAGCTACTTAGCGGGAGTCGAGTACGAGCAGTACTTC,TRBV7-3,TRBJ2-7,TRBD2,NA
CASSQDGAGGRNEQFF,TGTGCCAGCAGCCAAGATGGAGCGGGAGGGCGAAATGAGCAGTTCTTC,TRBV4-2,TRBJ2-1,TRBD2,NA
CASSVGDSRNTIYF,TGTGCCAGCAGCGTAGGAGACTCCAGAAACACCATATATTTT,TRBV9,TRBJ1-3,NA,NA
CASSPGPSSYNEQFF,TGTGCCAGCTCACCGGGGCCGAGCTCCTACAATGAGCAGTTCTTC,TRBV18,TRBJ2-1,NA,NA
CASKSRVAGTTLLYEQYF,TGTGCCAGCAAGTCCCGGGTCGCGGGGACTACCCTACTCTACGAGCAGTACTTC,TRBV5-5,TRBJ2-7,TRBD2,NA
CAWSVRRRVGGDIQYF,TGTGCCTGGAGTGTACGCAGGAGGGTCGGTGGGGACATTCAGTACTTC,TRBV30,TRBJ2-4,NA,NA
CASRHLSEGLADTNTGELFF,TGCGCCAGCAGGCACCTCTCTGAGGGACTAGCGGACACGAACACCGGGGAGCTGTTTTTT,TRBV4-1,TRBJ2-2,TRBD2,NA
CASSRDSPMNTEAFF,TGTGCCAGCAGCAGGGACAGCCCAATGAACACTGAAGCTTTCTTT,TRBV2,TRBJ1-1,TRBD1,NA
CASSPYTGGSITDTQYF,TGTGCCAGCAGCCCCTATACAGGGGGCTCTATCACAGATACGCAGTATTTT,TRBV7-6,TRBJ2-3,TRBD1,once
CASSFSGGNEQFF,TGTGCCAGCAGTTTTTCGGGAGGCAATGAGCAGTTCTTC,TRBV27,TRBJ2-1,TRBD2,NA
CASSSPGQSYDNEQFF,TGTGCCAGCAGCTCACCAGGACAGTCATATGACAATGAGCAGTTCTTC,TRBV7-8,TRBJ2-1,NA,many
CAWGERYNEQFF,TGTGCCTGGGGGGAGAGGTACAATGAGCAGTTCTTC,TRBV30,TRBJ2-1,NA,NA
CSVYPGQGLYEQYF,TGCAGCGTCTACCCGGGACAGGGATTATACGAGCAGTACTTC,TRBV29-1,TRBJ2-7,TRBD1,NA
CATKQNYGYTF,TGTGCCACCAAGCAAAACTATGGCTACACCTTC,TRBV6-5,TRBJ1-2,NA,NA
CASSFSGVNRYTF,TGTGCCAGCAGTTTTTCAGGGGTTAATCGCTACACCTTC,TRBV27,TRBJ1-2,NA,NA
CASSLIAGGGGYEQYF,TGTGCCAGCAGTTTGATAGCGGGAGGGGGGGGTTACGAGCAGTACTTC,TRBV27,TRBJ2-7,TRBD2,NA
CSVYRMKGAKDEQFF,TGCAGCGTTTACCGCATGAAGGGGGCTAAGGATGAGCAGTTCTTC,TRBV29-1,TRBJ2-1,TRBD1,once
CASSLVSENTEAFF,TGTGCCAGCAGCTTAGTTTCAGAAAACACTGAAGCTTTCTTT,TRBV7-2,TRBJ1-1,NA,NA
CASSFRTGELFF,TGTGCCAGCAGCTTTCGCACCGGGGAGCTGTTTTTT,TRBV7-3,TRBJ2-2,NA,few
CSVVFPTEAFF,TGCAGCGTTGTTTTTCCGACTGAAGCTTTCTTT,TRBV29-1,TRBJ1-1,NA,NA
CASSAGDPSFDTQYF,TGTGCCAGCAGCGCGGGGGACCCATCCTTCGATACGCAGTATTTT,TRBV9,TRBJ2-3,NA,NA
CASSPESGEAFF,TGCGCCAGCAGTCCTGAGTCAGGTGAAGCTTTCTTT,TRBV4-3,TRBJ1-1,NA,NA
CAWPNGGNTEAFF,TGTGCCTGGCCTAACGGGGGGAACACTGAAGCTTTCTTT,TRBV30,TRBJ1-1,NA,NA
CAIGRLAGGNTGELFF,TGTGCCATCGGTCGACTAGCGGGAGGCAACACCGGGGAGCTGTTTTTT,TRBV10-3,TRBJ2-2,TRBD2,NA
CASTLGAGDEQYF,TGTGCCAGCACCCTCGGGGCGGGAGACGAGCAGTACTTC,TRBV5-5,TRBJ2-7,TRBD2,NA
CASSFAVRDSYTF,TGCGCCAGCAGCTTCGCCGTCCGAGACTCCTACACCTTC,TRBV5-1,TRBJ1-2,NA,NA
CASSLEGRGDYGYTF,TGTGCCAGCAGCCTGGAGGGCCGGGGGGACTATGGCTACACCTTC,TRBV5-4,TRBJ1-2,NA,NA
CATSRDFGGGYGYTF,TGTGCCACCAGCAGAGATTTTGGCGGTGGCTATGGCTACACCTTC,TRBV15,TRBJ1-2,NA,NA
CSVGAPYNTEAFF,TGCAGCGTTGGAGCACCGTATAACACTGAAGCTTTCTTT,TRBV29-1,TRBJ1-1,NA,NA
CASSPRAYIVGTQYF,TGTGCCAGCAGCCCCAGGGCCTACATTGTTGGTACGCAGTATTTT,TRBV7-9,TRBJ2-3,NA,NA
CASSPRQGWNTEAFF,TGCGCCAGCAGCCCTAGACAGGGATGGAACACTGAAGCTTTCTTT,TRBV5-1,TRBJ1-1,TRBD1,NA
CASSPGLPSTDTQYF,TGTGCCAGCTCACCCGGACTACCAAGCACAGATACGCAGTATTTT,TRBV18,TRBJ2-3,NA,NA
CASSPGHEGANQPQHF,TGTGCCAGCAGCCCCGGCCATGAGGGCGCCAATCAGCCCCAGCATTTT,TRBV7-9,TRBJ1-5,NA,NA
CASSLSLGQDTQYF,TGTGCCAGCAGCTTAAGTTTGGGGCAAGATACGCAGTATTTT,TRBV7-9,TRBJ2-3,NA,NA
CASSPGRADRVQTQYF,TGTGCCAGCAGCCCCGGTAGGGCCGACAGGGTACAGACCCAGTACTTC,TRBV7-9,TRBJ2-5,TRBD1,NA
CASSPARGRGGYTF,TGTGCCAGCAGCCCGGCCAGGGGGCGAGGGGGCTACACCTTC,TRBV5-6,TRBJ1-2,TRBD1,NA